Presented here are 17 T cell receptor beta chains from one specimen sequenced in a study of neurological immune-mediated disorders. TCRdb reprocessed the 5' RACE reads via MiXCR and lists one record per CDR3 protein. Of roughly 19,000 distinct CDR3 sequences listed, approximately 7.3% are singletons. Sequenced material: CD8+ T cells from blood. The source of these receptors is a woman in her 30s with HTLV-1-associated myelopathy (HAM/TSP).

The chain links TRBV10-2 to TRBJ1-6; D is uncertain. V lost 3 bases and J 4 bases, leaving 4 bases between the germline ends. The germline gives CDR1 WSHSY, CDR2 SAAADI. This CDR3 has 13 amino acids. This CDR3 is CASSEGYNSPLHF. CDR3 sequence (DNA): TGCGCCAGCAGTGAAGGGTATAATTCACCCCTCCACTTT.

This clonotype was recorded at least ten times. The chain couples TRBV14 to TRBJ1-2, with TRBD1 identical over 7 bases. Germline V gives CDR1 SGHDN, CDR2 FVKESK. Trimming removed 4 bases from V and 8 bases from J; junction bases left unmatched: 10. This CDR3 is 14 amino acids long. The CDR3 coding sequence is TGTGCCAGCAGCCTCACAGGGGAGATCTACGGCTACACCTTC. As protein: CASSLTGEIYGYTF.

This clonotype was seen ten or more times. The genes are TRBV9 and TRBJ2-1, with D possibly being TRBD1 or TRBD2 (5 bases each). With 5 bases removed from V and 8 bases from J, the gap between germline ends came to 20 bases. CDR3 length: 15 amino acids. Germline-derived CDR1 and CDR2 are SGDLS and YYNGEE. CDR3 bases: TGTGCCAGCAGAGCCTTGGGGGACCGAGGCGATGAGCAGTTCTTC. Translating gives CASRALGDRGDEQFF.

This clonotype appeared many times. The chain has TRBV27 and TRBJ1-3; no firm D call. Trimming pared 5 bases from V and 0 bases from J, leaving 14 bases between. The germline V gene encodes CDR1 MNHEY and CDR2 SMNVEV (reference sequence). CDR3 length equals 16 residues. Here the CDR3 DNA reads TGTGCCAGCAGTCCCCACCAAGGGAGCTCTGGAAACACCATATATTTT. This encodes CASSPHQGSSGNTIYF.

This clonotype is medium-sized within its sample. The CDR3 bases are TGCGCCAGCAGCTTGGAAGGGGGCTGGACTGAAGCTTTCTTT. Amino acid sequence: CASSLEGGWTEAFF. This rearrangement joins TRBV5-1 to TRBJ1-1, with 7 positions matching TRBD1. V lost 0 bases and J lost 5; bases outside the gene matches: 4. Germline V gives CDR1 SGHRS, CDR2 YFSETQ. The CDR3 length is 14 residues. Complete variable domain (other parts from reference TRBV5-1 and TRBJ1-1): KAGVTQTPRYLIKTRGQQVTLSCSPISGHRSVSWYQQTPGQGLQFLFEYFSETQRNKGNFPGRFSGRQFSNSRSEMNVSTLELGDSALYLCASSLEGGWTEAFFGQGTRLTVV.

This clonotype is medium-sized in the sample. The rearrangement uses TRBV7-6 and TRBJ2-1, with 10 bases identical to TRBD1. The germline V gene has CDR1 SGHVS and CDR2 FNYEAQ. The CDR3 is made up of 18 amino acids. V lost 1 base, J lost 0 bases, and 6 bases stayed unmatched. In DNA form, the CDR3 reads TGTGCCAGCAGCTTAGAGCCTGACAGGGGGCTCTCCTACAATGAGCAGTTCTTC. Translated: CASSLEPDRGLSYNEQFF.

This clonotype was found many times. This sequence joins TRBV20-1 and TRBJ2-1; no reliable D call. The length of the CDR3 is 13 residues. Germline CDR1 is DFQATT and CDR2 is SNEGSKA (reference sequence). V was trimmed by 0 bases and J by 10 bases, leaving 13 bases between them. The CDR3, as DNA: TGCAGTGCTAGAGATCCCGGGCCCGGAGAGCAGTTCTTC. Its protein is CSARDPGPGEQFF.

This clonotype was found many times. The gene calls are TRBV14 and TRBJ1-1, with TRBD1 as a possible D gene (5 bases). Trimming removed 0 bases from V and 5 bases from J, with 19 bases in between. Germline CDR1 reads SGHDN; CDR2 reads FVKESK. There are 17 residues in the CDR3. CDR3 protein: CASSQDQVRDARTEAFF. DNA of the CDR3: TGTGCCAGCAGCCAAGATCAGGTGCGGGACGCGAGGACTGAAGCTTTCTTT.

Judged by abundance, this clonotype is medium-sized (0.01 to 0.1%). The chain recombines TRBV29-1 with TRBJ1-3; D unresolved. The germline V gene has CDR1 SQVTM and CDR2 ANQGSEA. Trimming removed 0 bases at V and 1 base at J, with 10 bases between. CDR3 length: 15 amino acids. In nucleotides, the CDR3 is TGCAGCGTTGAAGATTGGCGCCCATCTGGAAACACCATATATTTT. This sequence encodes CSVEDWRPSGNTIYF.

This clonotype was observed at least ten times. The chain carries TRBV6-1 and TRBJ2-3; D possibly uses TRBD1 or TRBD2 (6 bases each). CDR1 is MNHNS and CDR2 is SASEGT in the germline V gene. This CDR3 is built from 16 residues. V was shortened by 2 bases and J by 2 bases, with 14 bases between the two germline ends. The CDR3 is CASSETRGAVTDTQYF. The CDR3, as DNA: TGTGCCAGCAGTGAAACGAGGGGGGCCGTCACAGATACGCAGTATTTT.

This clonotype was picked up many times. The V gene is TRBV15, the J gene TRBJ2-2, with D perhaps TRBD1 (6 bases). V was shortened by 5 bases and J by 2 bases, with 12 bases between the two germline ends. The CDR3 is 15 amino acids. CDR1 LNHNV and CDR2 YYDKDF come from the germline V gene (reference sequence). CDR3 residues: CATSVAGDNTGELFF. As DNA, the CDR3 is TGTGCCACCAGCGTCGCAGGGGATAACACCGGGGAGCTGTTTTTT.

For the CDR3, the DNA is TGCAGTGCTACTTCGACCGGGACAGCCCGGCATTTT. This codes for CSATSTGTARHF. V and J are TRBV20-1 and TRBJ1-5, with 7 bases aligning to TRBD1. Germline V CDR1 and CDR2: DFQATT, SNEGSKA (reference sequence). J was trimmed by 15 bases and V by 4 bases; bases with no gene match: 12. The CDR3 is 12 amino acids.

Points on this clonotype: At one of its ends the junction is not consistent with the germline gene, which may arise from a read error. The chain employs TRBV9 and TRBJ2-3; weak D call: TRBD1 (7 bases). CDR3 length: 15 amino acids. Germline V gives CDR1 SGDLS, CDR2 YYNGEE. The CDR3 region has the DNA TGTGCCAGGAGCGTGGAGGGGGCAGGGGGAGATACGCAGTATTTT. Protein: CARSVEGAGGDTQYF.

This clonotype was seen repeatedly, ten times or more. CDR3 region: CSAPDVNYGYTF. The CDR3 DNA reads as TGCAGTGCCCCGGACGTCAACTATGGCTACACCTTC. This chain joins TRBV20-1 and TRBJ1-2; no reliable D call. The germline CDR1 and CDR2 sequences are DFQATT and SNEGSKA (reference sequence). CDR3 length: 12 residues. V lost 6 bases and J 2 bases, leaving 10 bases between the germline ends.

This clonotype has at least ten counts. This chain uses TRBV19 with TRBJ2-1; no clear D gene. Germline values: CDR1 LNHDA, CDR2 SQIVND (reference sequence). The V end was cut by 3 bases, the J end by 8 bases, with 11 bases between. The CDR3 has 13 amino acids. CDR3 region: CASSIFVFDEQFF. The DNA of the CDR3 is TGTGCCAGTAGTATCTTCGTATTCGATGAGCAGTTCTTC.

This clonotype was detected ten times or more. This chain joins TRBV20-1 and TRBJ2-2; 10 bases fit TRBD1. The CDR3 is 15 amino acids. Germline CDR1 is DFQATT and CDR2 is SNEGSKA (reference sequence). V lost 0 bases and J lost 3; bases outside the gene matches: 1. This chain's CDR3 is CSARDGTGDTGELFF. The CDR3 coding sequence is TGCAGTGCTAGAGATGGGACAGGGGACACCGGGGAGCTGTTTTTT.

This clonotype was recorded at least ten times. V usage is TRBV5-6 and J usage is TRBJ1-1, with D possibly TRBD1 on 5 matching bases. The CDR3 contains 16 residues. V was pared by 4 bases and J by 6 bases, with 22 bases between. CDR1 is SGHDT and CDR2 is YYEEEE in the germline V gene. For the CDR3, the DNA is TGTGCCAGCAGCCGGGGCGGGGGAGGGGCAAAGGCTGAAGCTTTCTTT. Its translation is CASSRGGGGAKAEAFF.